Below, one T cell receptor beta chain is given with its context. Its antigen is still unknown. The sample comes from a study of T cells in localized non-small cell lung cancer. Whole-study findings and limits: A median of approximately 50 clones ranked among the top 100 in tumor appeared in adjacent lung.

Generated by immunoSEQ multiplex PCR, the TCRdb table keeps only in-frame clones and is missing some. The data show about 21,000 clones, roughly 84% seen once. Germline values: CDR1 SGHVS, CDR2 FNYEAQ. CDR3 length: 15 residues. V was trimmed by 3 bases and J by 3 bases, leaving 12 bases between them. The chain combines TRBV7-6 with TRBJ2-1, with TRBD2 as a possible D gene (6 bases). Sequenced material: peripheral blood, taken before any cancer treatment. This clonotype originated in a man aged 40 to 70 with stage I lung adenocarcinoma. In nucleotides, the CDR3 is TGTGCCAGCAGCTTGAGTCAGGGAGGCTACAATGAGCAGTTCTTC. Translation: CASSLSQGGYNEQFF.